This TCR beta chain was observed in a study of cytomegalovirus exposure and HLA in healthy donors. The CDR3 is 14 amino acids. Germline V gene data show CDR1 as ENHRY and CDR2 as SYGVKD. Deletions cut 1 base from V and 2 bases from J, with 9 bases between. Study results and caveats: CMV serostatus was the sole immune exposure data available. Most TCRs appeared rarely, but some public TCRs recurred in many donors.

The primer mix had 60 Vbeta and 13 Jbeta primers. The protocol was immunoSEQ multiplex PCR, while the TCRdb copy is restricted to in-frame clones and leaves out a portion. Of some 61,000 clones in the sample, about 81% were seen once. Note on this clone: The antigen is not known.

The specimen was PBMCs. This TCR was sampled from a human donor in good health. J is TRBJ2-7 and V is TRBV10-3; a weak D match, TRBD1 (6 bases). CDR3 sequence: CAISEWTVAYEQYF. The CDR3, as DNA: TGTGCCATCAGTGAGTGGACAGTGGCCTACGAGCAGTACTTC.